These 25 T cell receptor beta chains were sequenced from one sample in a study of blood T cell repertoires in COVID-19. Method: immunoSEQ multiplex PCR; TCRdb's copy keeps in-frame clones and lacks some. There are around 40,000 clones in the sample; 85% to 90% occur only once, and approximately 10% lies in the top ten. The sequencing sample was made of peripheral blood. The receptor set was obtained from a man under 40 with active or convalescent COVID-19.

This chain links TRBV19 with TRBJ2-7; 7 nucleotides match TRBD1. Looked up from germline, CDR1 is LNHDA and CDR2 is SQIVND (reference sequence). This CDR3 has 14 amino acids. V dropped 5 bases and J dropped 2; count of bases not matched to a gene: 6. CDR3 in DNA: TGTGCCAGTAGTCCCCAAGGGACAGCCTACGAGCAGTACTTC. It translates to CASSPQGTAYEQYF.

The rearrangement joins TRBV11-2 to TRBJ2-3, with 7 bases lining up with TRBD2. With V trimmed by 5 bases and J by 3 bases, 8 bases remained unmatched. The CDR3 sequence is 15 residues long. Germline V gene sequence: CDR1 SGHAT, CDR2 FQNNGV. CDR3 sequence: CASSSVGGSTDTQYF. CDR3 DNA: TGTGCCAGCAGCAGTGTCGGGGGGAGTACAGATACGCAGTATTTT.

V usage is TRBV4-3 and J usage is TRBJ2-1, with 7 bases matching TRBD2. CDR1 and CDR2 from the germline V gene are LGHNA and YSLEER. The J segment lost 1 base and the V segment lost 4 bases, leaving 7 bases of the junction unmatched. The CDR3 covers 16 residues. The CDR3 reads CASSPWERGSYNEQFF. CDR3 nucleotides: TGCGCCAGCAGCCCTTGGGAGCGGGGTTCCTACAATGAGCAGTTCTTC.

This rearrangement joins TRBV16 to TRBJ2-7, with 10 bases that match TRBD1. From germline, CDR1 is KGHSY and CDR2 FQNENV. This CDR3 has 16 amino acids. V shed 5 bases, J shed 4 bases, and the junction held 11 bases outside the gene matches. The DNA for the CDR3 is TGTGCCAGCAGCGCGTCTCGGGGACAGGGGATTTACGAGCAGTACTTC. It codes for CASSASRGQGIYEQYF.

The gene calls are TRBV12-3 or TRBV12-4 and TRBJ1-2; D is possibly TRBD1 (5 bases). V gave up 3 bases and J gave up 1 base, with 6 bases separating them. The CDR3 consists of 13 residues. The CDR3 is CASSFQGNYGYTF. The CDR3 region has the DNA TGTGCCAGCAGTTTTCAGGGTAACTATGGCTACACCTTC.

The V call is TRBV12-3 or TRBV12-4, the J call TRBJ2-7; D is perhaps TRBD1 (6 bases). Trimming removed 6 bases at V and 5 bases at J, with 14 bases between. The CDR3 runs to 13 residues. DNA for the CDR3: TGTGCCAGCAGACTCGCAGGGGACCACGAGCAGTACTTC. As protein: CASRLAGDHEQYF.

The CDR3 loop reads CASSDSSTGELFF. CDR3 bases: TGCGCCAGCAGTGACTCGAGTACCGGGGAGCTGTTTTTT. The chain combines TRBV10-1 with TRBJ2-2; D ambiguous. The CDR3 is 13 residues long. Germline lookup yields CDR1 WNHNN and CDR2 SYGVQD (reference sequence). V was clipped by 3 bases and J by 5 bases, with 7 bases between them.

This clone has more than one count but fewer than ten. The rearrangement links TRBV7-2 to TRBJ1-6; 7 bases are a match to TRBD1. Trimming at V came to 5 bases and at J to 7 bases, leaving 11 bases not matched to a gene. Per germline, CDR1 SGHTA and CDR2 FQGNSA. The CDR3 has 16 residues. Here the CDR3 reads CASSLIRQGPNSPLHF. DNA of the CDR3: TGTGCCAGCAGCCTGATCCGACAGGGCCCCAATTCACCCCTCCACTTT.

The V gene is TRBV12-3 or TRBV12-4, the J gene TRBJ1-1, with no clear D. The V end was cut by 7 bases, the J end by 5 bases, with 8 bases between. The CDR3 is 11 amino acids. In nucleotides, the CDR3 is TGTGCCAGCATTGTATCTACTGAAGCTTTCTTT. It translates to CASIVSTEAFF.

The chain recombines TRBV21-1 with TRBJ1-1; TRBD1, the table's D call, was not compared with the DNA. TRBV21-1 is given as a pseudogene. This CDR3 contains 15 residues. CDR3: CASSTLTGKNTEAFF. DNA for the CDR3: TGTGCCAGCAGCACTCTGACAGGAAAGAACACTGAAGCTTTCTTT.

In nucleotides, the CDR3 is TGTGCCAGCAGTGTGGCCGGGACACAAGAGACCCAGTACTTC. Residues: CASSVAGTQETQYF. V usage is TRBV25-1 and J usage is TRBJ2-5, with D perhaps TRBD1 (6 bases). CDR3 size: 14 residues. CDR1 and CDR2 from the germline V gene are MGHDK and SYGVNS. Trimming pared 4 bases from V and 2 bases from J, leaving 11 bases between.

The chain uses TRBV18 and TRBJ2-1, with D possibly TRBD2 on 6 matching bases. Germline values: CDR1 KGHSH, CDR2 LQKENI. The CDR3 sequence is 18 residues long. V lost 0 bases to trimming and J lost 8 bases, with 23 bases between them. This CDR3 is CASSPPTDPTRRVDEQFF. The CDR3 DNA reads TGTGCCAGCTCACCACCGACGGATCCGACAAGGAGGGTTGATGAGCAGTTCTTC.

The gene calls are TRBV19 and TRBJ2-2, with D possibly matching TRBD1 (5 bases). The CDR3 is 14 amino acids. CDR1 and CDR2 (germline): LNHDA, SQIVND (reference sequence). With 3 bases removed from V and 4 bases from J, the gap between germline ends came to 9 bases. The CDR3, as DNA: TGTGCCAGTAGTATTTGGGGCCTCACCGGGGAGCTGTTTTTT. Translation gives CASSIWGLTGELFF.

The V call is TRBV4-1, the J call TRBJ1-6; possibly TRBD1 for D (5 bases). The V gene's germline CDR1 is MGHRA and CDR2 YSYEKL. CDR3 size: 15 residues. V was trimmed by 4 bases and J by 4 bases, leaving 11 bases between them. CDR3 region: CASSLGKGYNSPLHF. The CDR3 DNA is TGCGCCAGCAGCCTTGGTAAGGGGTATAATTCACCCCTCCACTTT.

This chain uses TRBV18 with TRBJ2-3, with TRBD2 matching 9 bases. CDR1 and CDR2 (germline): KGHSH, LQKENI. Trimming removed 5 bases from V and 4 bases from J; junction bases left unmatched: 7. CDR3 size: 15 residues. CDR3 residues: CASSSYSGGSDTQYF. Written as DNA, the CDR3 is TGTGCCAGCTCATCTTATAGCGGGGGATCAGATACGCAGTATTTT. Complete variable domain (other parts from reference TRBV18 and TRBJ2-3): NAGVMQNPRHLVRRRGQEARLRCSPMKGHSHVYWYRQLPEEGLKFMVYLQKENIIDESGMPKERFSAEFPKEGPSILRIQQVVRGDSAAYFCASSSYSGGSDTQYFGPGTRLTVL.

The J gene is TRBJ2-2, the V gene TRBV4-2; TRBD1 agrees at 11 bases. The CDR3 has 16 amino acids. J was trimmed by 7 bases and V by 4 bases; bases with no gene match: 8. Germline V gene data show CDR1 as LGHNA and CDR2 as YNFKEQ. CDR3 residues: CASSPSGTGGIGELFF. CDR3 DNA: TGTGCCAGCAGCCCCTCCGGGACAGGGGGTATCGGGGAGCTGTTTTTT.

This chain uses TRBV19 with TRBJ2-7, with 10 bases aligning to TRBD2. The CDR3 covers 16 residues. CDR1 is LNHDA, CDR2 SQIVND, per germline (reference sequence). Unmatched junction bases numbered 8, after V lost 3 bases and J lost 3 bases. This CDR3 reads CASSISNSGGLYEQYF. In nucleotides, the CDR3 is TGTGCCAGTAGTATTTCTAATAGCGGGGGGCTCTACGAGCAGTACTTC.

The chain carries TRBV19 and TRBJ1-2; D possibly corresponds to TRBD1 (5 bases). CDR3 length: 13 residues. Germline V gives CDR1 LNHDA, CDR2 SQIVND (reference sequence). V dropped 8 bases and J dropped 6 bases, with 16 bases sitting between them. The CDR3 DNA is TGTGCCAGTTCTTCGTTGGAGGGGCATGGCTACACCTTC. It yields the protein CASSSLEGHGYTF.

The chain has TRBV27 and TRBJ1-5; possibly TRBD1 for D (6 bases). Trimming left V 6 bases short and J 7 bases short, with 10 bases between. The CDR3 runs to 12 residues. Germline-derived CDR1 and CDR2 are MNHEY and SMNVEV (reference sequence). CDR3 protein: CASSLRGQPQHF. The DNA of the CDR3 is TGTGCCAGCAGCCTCAGGGGACAGCCCCAGCATTTT.

The genes are TRBV19 and TRBJ1-1; 10 bases map to TRBD1. The germline CDR1 and CDR2 sequences are LNHDA and SQIVND (reference sequence). CDR3 size: 15 residues. The V segment lost 1 base and the J segment 6 bases; nucleotides outside the gene matches: 5. CDR3 amino acids: CASSIGRGTGAEAFF. The CDR3 DNA follows: TGTGCCAGTAGTATAGGCCGCGGGACAGGGGCTGAAGCTTTCTTT.

This clone was seen once. The genes are TRBV6-6 and TRBJ2-7, with D maybe TRBD1 (6 bases). This CDR3 contains 14 residues. V dropped 5 bases and J dropped 2 bases, with 13 bases sitting between them. Germline assignment: CDR1 MNHNY and CDR2 SVGAGI (reference sequence). The CDR3 bases are TGTGCCAGCAGTATCCCGGGACAAACCTACGAGCAGTACTTC. Amino acid sequence: CASSIPGQTYEQYF.

This sequence joins TRBV15 and TRBJ1-1; D gene ambiguous. The V end was cut by 7 bases, the J end by 3 bases, with 12 bases between. Germline V CDR1 and CDR2: LNHNV, YYDKDF (reference sequence). This CDR3 is built from 13 residues. CDR3 loop: CATTRGVDTEAFF. In nucleotides, the CDR3 is TGTGCCACCACTCGGGGAGTCGACACTGAAGCTTTCTTT. The full variable domain, in which reference TRBV15 and TRBJ1-1 provide the parts outside the CDR3, is DAMVIQNPRYQVTQFGKPVTLSCSQTLNHNVMYWYQQKSSQAPKLLFHYYDKDFNNEADTPDNFQSRRPNTSFCFLDIRSPGLGDTAMYLCATTRGVDTEAFFGQGTRLTVV.

For the CDR3, the DNA is TGTGCCAGCGCGTCGACAGTACTCACGGCCGATGAGCAGTTCTTC. Amino acid sequence: CASASTVLTADEQFF. The chain has TRBV11-1 and TRBJ2-1; a weak D match, TRBD1 (5 bases). The CDR3 length is 15 residues. Germline V gene sequence: CDR1 SGHAT, CDR2 FQDESV (reference sequence). Deletions cut 8 bases from V and 8 bases from J, with 22 bases between.

The CDR3 loop is CASSPQGASRYTEAFF. The CDR3 region has the DNA TGTGCCAGCAGTCCTCAGGGGGCATCGAGGTACACTGAAGCTTTCTTT. J is TRBJ1-1 and V is TRBV27; 8 positions agree with TRBD1. The germline CDR1 and CDR2 sequences are MNHEY and SMNVEV (reference sequence). V trimming: 5 bases; J trimming: 3 bases; junction bases outside the gene matches: 11. The CDR3 length is 16 residues.

The chain couples TRBV6-1 to TRBJ2-3; possible D gene TRBD2, 5 bases. Deletions cut 0 bases from V and 2 bases from J, with 9 bases between. CDR1 is MNHNS, CDR2 SASEGT, per germline. The CDR3 covers 15 residues. CDR3 sequence reads: CASSEALAITDTQYF. As DNA, the CDR3 is TGTGCCAGCAGTGAAGCCCTAGCTATCACAGATACGCAGTATTTT.